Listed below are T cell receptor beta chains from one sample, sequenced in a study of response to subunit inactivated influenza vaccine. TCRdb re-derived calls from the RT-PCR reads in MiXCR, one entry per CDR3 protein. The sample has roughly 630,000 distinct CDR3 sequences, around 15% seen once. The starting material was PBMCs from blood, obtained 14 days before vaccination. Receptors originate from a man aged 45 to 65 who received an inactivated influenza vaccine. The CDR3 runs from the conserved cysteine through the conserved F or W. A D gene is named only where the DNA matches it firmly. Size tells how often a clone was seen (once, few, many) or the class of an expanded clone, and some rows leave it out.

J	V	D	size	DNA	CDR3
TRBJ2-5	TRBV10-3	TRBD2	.	TGTGCCATCAGTGCTACTAGCGGGGGACAAGAGACCCAGTACTTC	CAISATSGGQETQYF
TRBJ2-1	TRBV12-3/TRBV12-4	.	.	TGTGCCAGCAGTTTCCAAGCGGGCAATGAGCAGTTCTTC	CASSFQAGNEQFF
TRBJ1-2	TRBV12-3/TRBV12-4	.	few	TGTGCCAGCAGTCCTCAACAGTACTATGGCTACACCTTC	CASSPQQYYGYTF
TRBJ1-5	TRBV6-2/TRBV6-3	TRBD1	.	TGTGCCAGCAGTTACAGCTTGGGACAGGGTGATAGCAATCAGCCCCAGCATTTT	CASSYSLGQGDSNQPQHF
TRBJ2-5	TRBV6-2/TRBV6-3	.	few	TGTGCCAGCGTCAGGCAGAATGAAGAGACCCAGTACTTC	CASVRQNEETQYF
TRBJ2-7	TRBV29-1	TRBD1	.	TGCAGCGTTAGGACAGGAAACTACGAGCAGTACTTC	CSVRTGNYEQYF
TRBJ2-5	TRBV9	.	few	TGTGCCAGCAGCCAACGGGGCGGGGCACCAGAGACCCAGTACTTC	CASSQRGGAPETQYF
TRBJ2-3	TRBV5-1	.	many	TGCGCCAGCAGAACGGGCCAGCCAGATACGCAGTATTTT	CASRTGQPDTQYF
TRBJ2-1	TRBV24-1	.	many	TGTGCCACCGCGGGACAGAACAATGAGCAGTTCTTC	CATAGQNNEQFF
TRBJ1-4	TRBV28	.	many	TGTGCCAGCGGGGGCTTAGGTGAAAAACTGTTTTTT	CASGGLGEKLFF
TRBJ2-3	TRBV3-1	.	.	TGTGCCAGCAGCCAAGACGTTCCCTACGGGACTAGCACAGATACGCAGTATTTT	CASSQDVPYGTSTDTQYF
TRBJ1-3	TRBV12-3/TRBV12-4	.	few	TGTGCCAGCAGCCCGATGCCGGGGGCTGGAAACACCATATATTTT	CASSPMPGAGNTIYF
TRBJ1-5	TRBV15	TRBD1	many	TGTGCCACCAGCAGCTTCAGGGGGCAACAGCCCCAGCATTTT	CATSSFRGQQPQHF
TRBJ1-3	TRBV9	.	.	TGTGCCAGCAGCGCCCGGACAGATTCTGGAAACACCATATATTTT	CASSARTDSGNTIYF
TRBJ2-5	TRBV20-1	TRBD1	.	TGCAGCGCCCGGACAGGACAAGAGACCCAGTACTTC	CSARTGQETQYF
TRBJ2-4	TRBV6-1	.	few	TGTGCCAGCAGTCCACCCCCCGGGCAAGGTACCAAAAACATTCAGTACTTC	CASSPPPGQGTKNIQYF
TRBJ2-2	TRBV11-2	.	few	TGTGCCAGCAGCCCGGGACACCCGACGAACACCGGGGAGCTGTTTTTT	CASSPGHPTNTGELFF
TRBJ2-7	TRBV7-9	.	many	TGTGCCAGCAGCAGCATAACCTACGAGCAGTACTTC	CASSSITYEQYF
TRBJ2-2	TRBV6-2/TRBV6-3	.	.	TGTGCCAGCAGCAGGATGAACACCGGGGAGCTGTTTTTT	CASSRMNTGELFF
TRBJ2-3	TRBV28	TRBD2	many	TGTGCCAGCAGTTTATTACGTCTAGCGGGGACCACAGATACGCAGTATTTT	CASSLLRLAGTTDTQYF
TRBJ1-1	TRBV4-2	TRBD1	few	TGTGCCAGCAGCCCCGGGGACAGGGTGTCCACTGAAGCTTTCTTT	CASSPGDRVSTEAFF
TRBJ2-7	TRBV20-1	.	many	TGCAGTGCTAGCGTGTCGGTTGACACAAAATCGGGTTTGTTC	CSASVSVDTKSGLF
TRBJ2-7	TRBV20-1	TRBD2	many	TGCAGTGCTAGAGTCGGACTAGCGGGCTCCTACGAGCAGTACTTC	CSARVGLAGSYEQYF
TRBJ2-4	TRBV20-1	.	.	TGCAGTGCGCGCCAGGGGTTTGCCAAAAACATTCAGTACTTC	CSARQGFAKNIQYF
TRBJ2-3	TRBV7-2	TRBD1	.	TGTGCCAGCAGCCACGGGGACAGGAAGGATACGCAGTATTTT	CASSHGDRKDTQYF
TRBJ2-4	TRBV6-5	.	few	TGTGCCAGCAGTTACTCGAAGGGGGGCATTCAGTACTTC	CASSYSKGGIQYF
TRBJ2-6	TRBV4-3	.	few	TGCGCCAGCAGCCAGCATTCGGACGTCCTCTGGGCCAACGTCCTGACTTTC	CASSQHSDVLWANVLTF
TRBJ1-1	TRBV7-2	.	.	TGTGCCAGCAGCTTGGTGTCATACACTGAAGCTTTCTTT	CASSLVSYTEAFF
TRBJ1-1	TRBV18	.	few	TGTGCCAGCTCACCTACGAGGACTGAAGCTTTCTTT	CASSPTRTEAFF
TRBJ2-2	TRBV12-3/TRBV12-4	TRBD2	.	TGTGCCAGCAGTTTTCTAGCGGGAGTACGAACCGGGGAGCTGTTTTTT	CASSFLAGVRTGELFF
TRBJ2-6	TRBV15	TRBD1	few	TGTGCCACCAGTCAGGGGGCAGCTGGGGCCAACGTCCTGACTTTC	CATSQGAAGANVLTF
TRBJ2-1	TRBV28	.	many	TGTGCCAGCAGCAGGGACACCGAAGTCTACAATGAGCAGTTCTTC	CASSRDTEVYNEQFF
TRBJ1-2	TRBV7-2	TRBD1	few	TGTGCCAGCAGCTTAGCCGGGACAGGGGGTGCAGGCTACACCTTC	CASSLAGTGGAGYTF
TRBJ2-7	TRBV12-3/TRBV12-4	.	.	TGTGCCAGCACCGCTCGGGACAAACCATACGAGCAGTACTTC	CASTARDKPYEQYF
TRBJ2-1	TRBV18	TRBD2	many	TGTGCCAGCTCCGCGGGGGGATCGTTAAGTGAGCAGTTCTTC	CASSAGGSLSEQFF
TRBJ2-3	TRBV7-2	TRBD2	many	TGTGCCAGCAGCCGGGGGGGAGGCACAGATACGCAGTATTTT	CASSRGGGTDTQYF
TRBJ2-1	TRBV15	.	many	TGTGCCACCAGCAGAGATAGGACACTCAAGCGTGAGCAGTTCTTC	CATSRDRTLKREQFF
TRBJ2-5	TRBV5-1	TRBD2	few	TGCGCCAGCAATCCAGCGGGAGGATGGAGAGAGACCCAGTACTTC	CASNPAGGWRETQYF
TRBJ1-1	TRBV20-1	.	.	TGCAGTGCTAGAGGACAGAGAAGGGGAGCTTTCTTT	CSARGQRRGAFF
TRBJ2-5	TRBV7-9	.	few	TGTGCCAGCAGCTTAGTTCGTCGGGCTGGGGAGACCCAGTACTTC	CASSLVRRAGETQYF
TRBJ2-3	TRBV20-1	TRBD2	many	TGCAGTGCTCTGGGACTAGGTAATGCAGATACGCAGTATTTT	CSALGLGNADTQYF
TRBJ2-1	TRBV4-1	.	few	TGCGCCAGCAGCCAAGGATTGGGACTGGACAATGAGCAGTTCTTC	CASSQGLGLDNEQFF
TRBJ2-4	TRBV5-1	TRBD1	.	TGCGCCAGCAGCCGTCCCGGGACAGGGATCGGGGCCAAAAACATTCAGTACTTC	CASSRPGTGIGAKNIQYF
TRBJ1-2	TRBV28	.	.	TGTGCCAGCAGTTATGTCCGGGACGGCTATGGCTACACCTTC	CASSYVRDGYGYTF
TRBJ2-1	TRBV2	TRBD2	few	TGTGCCAGCAGTTCAACCGGACTAGCGGGAGATAATGAGCAGTTCTTC	CASSSTGLAGDNEQFF
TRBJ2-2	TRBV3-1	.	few	TGTGCCAGCAGCCGGGGTCACCCCGCCCGGGAGCTGTTTTTT	CASSRGHPARELFF
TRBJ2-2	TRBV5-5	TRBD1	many	TGTGCCAGCAGCACGGGACAGGCACTGAACACCGGGGAGCTGTTTTTT	CASSTGQALNTGELFF
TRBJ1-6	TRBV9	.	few	TGTGCCAGCAGCGTAGATGTCAGCCCCTATAATTCACCCCTCCACTTT	CASSVDVSPYNSPLHF
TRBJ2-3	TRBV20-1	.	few	TGCAGTGCGGTCCTGCGCACAGATACGCAGTATTTT	CSAVLRTDTQYF
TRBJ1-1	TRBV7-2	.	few	TGTGCCAGCAGCTTAAGGGCCGAGGGGAGTGGGACTGAAGCTTTCTTT	CASSLRAEGSGTEAFF
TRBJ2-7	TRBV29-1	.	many	TGCAGCGTAGAGACAGGCTTTCCCTACGAGCAGTACTTC	CSVETGFPYEQYF
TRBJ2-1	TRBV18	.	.	TGTGCCAGCTCGCCTAGACAGATCAATGAGCAGTTCTTC	CASSPRQINEQFF
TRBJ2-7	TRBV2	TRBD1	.	TGTGCCAGCAGTGAATCAGGGACAGCGGCAGCCTACGAGCAGTACTTC	CASSESGTAAAYEQYF
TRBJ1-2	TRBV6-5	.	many	TGTGCCAGCAGTTCCCTTATTTCGTCGTATGGCTACACCTTC	CASSSLISSYGYTF
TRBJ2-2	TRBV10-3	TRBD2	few	TGTGCCATCAGTGGTAATAGCGGGGAACGGGACGGGGAGCTGTTTTTT	CAISGNSGERDGELFF